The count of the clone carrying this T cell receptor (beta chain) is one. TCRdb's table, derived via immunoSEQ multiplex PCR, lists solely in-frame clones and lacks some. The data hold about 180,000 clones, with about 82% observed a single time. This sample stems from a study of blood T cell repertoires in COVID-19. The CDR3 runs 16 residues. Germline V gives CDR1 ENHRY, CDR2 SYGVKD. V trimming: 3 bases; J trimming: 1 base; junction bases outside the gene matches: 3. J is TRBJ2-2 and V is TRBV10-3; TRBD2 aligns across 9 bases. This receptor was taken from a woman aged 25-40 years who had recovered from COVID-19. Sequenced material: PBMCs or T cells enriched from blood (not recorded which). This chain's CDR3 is CAISDQAGGNTGELFF. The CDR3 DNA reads TGTGCCATCAGTGACCAAGCGGGAGGGAACACCGGGGAGCTGTTTTTT.